These T cell receptor beta chains were read from a single sample in a study of blood T cell repertoires in COVID-19. Sequenced by immunoSEQ multiplex PCR; TCRdb stores in-frame clones only, minus some. This table has 250,000 to 300,000 clones, approximately 89% appearing once. Input material: peripheral blood. Receptor source: a woman aged 25 to 39 who had recovered from COVID-19. Each CDR3 is given with its conserved first and last residue. D genes are given only for firm matches.

J,D,V,CDR3,DNA
TRBJ2-2,TRBD1,TRBV6-5,CASISGTANTGELFF,TGTGCCAGCATCTCCGGGACAGCAAACACCGGGGAGCTGTTTTTT
TRBJ1-2,NA,TRBV7-8,CASSPRSGNYGYTF,TGTGCCAGCAGCCCTAGGTCTGGGAACTATGGCTACACCTTC
TRBJ1-5,TRBD1,TRBV3-1/TRBV3-2,CASSARDRVKQPQHF,TGTGCCAGCAGCGCTAGGGACAGGGTAAAACAGCCCCAGCATTTT
TRBJ1-2,TRBD1,TRBV18,CASSHDRDRGYTF,TGTGCCAGCTCACACGACAGGGATCGAGGCTACACCTTC
TRBJ1-2,TRBD1,TRBV5-4,CASSLARQGENGYTF,TGTGCCAGCAGCTTGGCCCGGCAGGGGGAGAATGGCTACACCTTC
TRBJ2-1,NA,TRBV29-1,CSVITASRRPEQFF,TGCAGCGTGATCACGGCGAGCCGGCGGCCTGAGCAGTTCTTC
TRBJ1-5,NA,TRBV19,CASTRQAHGNQPQHF,TGTGCCAGCACCCGACAAGCACATGGCAATCAGCCCCAGCATTTT
TRBJ1-5,NA,TRBV27,CASSPQGWVSSNQPQHF,TGTGCCAGCAGTCCACAGGGTTGGGTCTCTAGCAATCAGCCCCAGCATTTT
TRBJ2-6,NA,TRBV6-5,CASSYSYSGANVLTF,TGTGCCAGCAGTTACTCTTACTCTGGGGCCAACGTCCTGACTTTC
TRBJ1-2,NA,TRBV28,CASDFQGSSHGYTF,TGTGCCAGCGATTTCCAGGGGAGTTCACATGGCTACACCTTC
TRBJ2-4,NA,TRBV5-1,CASRFSNGGTKNIQYF,TGCGCCAGCAGGTTCTCAAACGGGGGAACCAAAAACATTCAGTACTTC
TRBJ1-6,NA,TRBV5-6,CASSLGREDSPLHF,TGTGCCAGCAGCTTGGGGAGAGAGGATTCACCCCTCCACTTT
TRBJ2-1,TRBD2,TRBV6-2/TRBV6-3,CASSFSGARREQFF,TGTGCCAGCAGTTTTAGCGGGGCTCGTAGAGAGCAGTTCTTC
TRBJ2-7,NA,TRBV9,CASSVAPGVYEQYF,TGTGCCAGCAGCGTAGCCCCAGGGGTGTACGAGCAGTACTTC
TRBJ2-7,TRBD2,TRBV7-9,CASSWTSFSYEQYF,TGTGCCAGCAGCTGGACTAGCTTTTCCTACGAGCAGTACTTC